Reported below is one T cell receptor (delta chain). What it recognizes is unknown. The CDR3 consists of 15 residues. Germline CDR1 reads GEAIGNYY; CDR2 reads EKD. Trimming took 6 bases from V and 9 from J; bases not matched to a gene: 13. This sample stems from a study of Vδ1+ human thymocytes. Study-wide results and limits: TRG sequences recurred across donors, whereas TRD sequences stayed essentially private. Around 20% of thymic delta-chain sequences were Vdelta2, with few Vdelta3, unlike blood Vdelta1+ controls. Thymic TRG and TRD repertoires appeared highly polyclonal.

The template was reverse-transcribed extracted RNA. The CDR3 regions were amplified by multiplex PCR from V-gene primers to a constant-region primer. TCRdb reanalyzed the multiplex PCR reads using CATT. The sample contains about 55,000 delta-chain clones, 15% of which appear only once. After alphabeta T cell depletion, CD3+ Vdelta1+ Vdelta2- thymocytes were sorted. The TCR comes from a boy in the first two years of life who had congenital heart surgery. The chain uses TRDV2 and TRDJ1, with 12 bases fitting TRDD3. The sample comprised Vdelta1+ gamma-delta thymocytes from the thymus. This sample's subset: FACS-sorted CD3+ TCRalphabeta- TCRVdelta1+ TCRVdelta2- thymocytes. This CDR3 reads CACRILNWGILELIF. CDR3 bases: TGTGCCTGTCGCATCCTAAACTGGGGGATACTGGAACTCATCTTT.